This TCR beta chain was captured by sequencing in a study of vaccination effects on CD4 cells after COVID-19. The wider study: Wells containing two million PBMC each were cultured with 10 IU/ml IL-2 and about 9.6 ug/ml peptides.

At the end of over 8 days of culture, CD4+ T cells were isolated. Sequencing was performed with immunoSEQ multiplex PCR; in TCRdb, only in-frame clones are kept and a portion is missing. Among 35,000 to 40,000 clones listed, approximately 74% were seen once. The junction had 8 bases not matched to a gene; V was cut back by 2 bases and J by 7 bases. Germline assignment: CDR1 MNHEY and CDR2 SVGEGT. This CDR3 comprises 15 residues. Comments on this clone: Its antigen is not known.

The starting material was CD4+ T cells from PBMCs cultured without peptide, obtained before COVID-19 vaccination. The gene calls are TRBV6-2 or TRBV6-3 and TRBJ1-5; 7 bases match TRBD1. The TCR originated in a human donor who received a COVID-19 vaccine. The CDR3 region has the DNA TGTGCCAGCAGTTACGAGAGGGGACAGTTCCAGCCCCAGCATTTT. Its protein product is CASSYERGQFQPQHF.